These 5 T cell receptor beta chains originate from one sample sequenced in a study of regulatory T cells in long-lasting Graves disease. Combining iRepertoire HTBI primers with Arm-PCR of CDR3 regions, the authors built TCR beta libraries. TCRdb processed the multiplex PCR reads anew with MiXCR; each CDR3 protein has one entry. The profile shows some 330,000 distinct CDR3 sequences, more than 20% of them singletons. The time point: persistent/refractory GD, antithyroid drugs over 5 years with positive TRAb. RNA extracted from PBMCs served as the sequencing template. The material was peripheral blood mononuclear cells (PBMCs), obtained when the disease was refractory, from a patient treated with antithyroid drugs. These receptors were collected from a woman aged 40 to 50 with Graves disease.

In this sample, this clonotype turned up a few times. The chain uses TRBV2 and TRBJ2-4, with 14 bases identical to TRBD2. The CDR3 length is 18 residues. Trimming took 6 bases from V and 2 from J; bases not matched to a gene: 9. The germline V gene encodes CDR1 SNHLY and CDR2 FYNNEI. Written as DNA, the CDR3 is TGTGCCAGCAGGAGACTAGCGGGAGGGCCGGGGACCAAAAACATTCAGTACTTC. Encoded protein: CASRRLAGGPGTKNIQYF. The whole variable domain, filled in from reference TRBV2 and TRBJ2-4, reads EPEVTQTPSHQVTQMGQEVILRCVPISNHLYFYWYRQILGQKVEFLVSFYNNEISEKSEIFDDQFSVERPDGSNFTLKIRSTKLEDSAMYFCASRRLAGGPGTKNIQYFGAGTRLSVL.

This chain uses TRBV5-1 with TRBJ1-1, with D maybe TRBD1 (6 bases). This CDR3 has 13 residues. The germline gives CDR1 SGHRS, CDR2 YFSETQ. The ends were cut back, 3 bases at V and 4 bases at J, with 10 bases in the middle. This CDR3 is CASSSGHRTEAFF. The CDR3 bases are TGCGCCAGCAGCTCGGGACACCGCACTGAAGCTTTCTTT. The variable domain in full, with the rest retrieved from reference TRBV5-1 and TRBJ1-1, is KAGVTQTPRYLIKTRGQQVTLSCSPISGHRSVSWYQQTPGQGLQFLFEYFSETQRNKGNFPGRFSGRQFSNSRSEMNVSTLELGDSALYLCASSSGHRTEAFFGQGTRLTVV.

This sequence joins TRBV19 and TRBJ2-2; 10 bases match TRBD1. The CDR3 runs to 16 residues. V lost 3 bases and J lost 6; bases outside the gene matches: 7. Germline lookup yields CDR1 LNHDA and CDR2 SQIVND (reference sequence). This chain's CDR3 is CASSMRGQGVAGELFF. In DNA, the CDR3 is TGTGCCAGTAGTATGCGAGGACAGGGGGTTGCCGGGGAGCTGTTTTTT.

The genes are TRBV20-1 and TRBJ2-7; 10 bases fit TRBD1. CDR1 is DFQATT, CDR2 SNEGSKA, per germline (reference sequence). The CDR3 is 14 residues long. The V segment lost 5 bases and the J segment 2 bases; nucleotides outside the gene matches: 6. The CDR3 DNA follows: TGCAGTGCTCCGCCGGGACAGGGGACCTACGAGCAGTACTTC. This gives the protein CSAPPGQGTYEQYF.

This clonotype was seen a few times. The chain joins TRBV6-2 or TRBV6-3 to TRBJ1-2; D might be TRBD1 (5 bases). Trimming cost V 6 bases and J 9 bases, with 14 bases left between them. CDR3 length: 12 amino acids. CDR1 and CDR2 (germline): MNHEY, SVGEGT. Written as DNA, the CDR3 is TGTGCCAGCAGCTCCGGTGCGGGACGCTACACCTTC. Amino acids: CASSSGAGRYTF.